The sequence of this T cell receptor (beta chain) was determined in a study of blood T cell repertoires in COVID-19. Study-level background: T cells, B-cell-depleted T cells, or PBMCs provided the cDNA or gDNA that served as material.

Sequencing used immunoSEQ multiplex PCR; TCRdb keeps in-frame clones, though not all of them. The sample comprises roughly 70,000 clones, around 74% of which are singletons, and around 14% rests with the top ten. The CDR3 extends over 16 amino acids. The V and J ends lost 5 bases and 0 bases, in that order; junction bases with no gene match: 6. CDR1 and CDR2 from the germline V gene are LNHNV and YYDKDF (reference sequence). Followed longitudinally, the Seattle patients had been enrolled during active infection. This rearrangement joins TRBV15 to TRBJ2-5, with 10 bases matching TRBD1. Sequenced: peripheral blood. This clonotype was obtained from a man aged 55 to 69 with COVID-19, enrolled during active disease. Here the CDR3 DNA reads TGTGCCACCAGCGTAACGGACAGGGGGTACCAAGAGACCCAGTACTTC. Translation: CATSVTDRGYQETQYF.